The present T cell receptor (beta chain) was sequenced within a study of CD8+CD57+ T cells in acquired aplastic anemia (dated by TCRdb to the late 2010s). About the full investigation: Extracted DNA from sorted CD4+ and CD8+ cells averaged around 3.2 ug, ranging from roughly 0.17 to 27.4 ug. A CD8+CD57+ expansion meant a frequency higher than the mean frequency seen in healthy subjects.

Findings and caveats that apply to the study as a whole: Around 31 CD8+ CDR3 sequences were shared between patients and controls but appeared highly expressed in patients and within their immunodominant clones. Between patients and healthy controls, no significant difference in CD8+ Simpson's diversity was found (P=0.060).

Flow cytometry had shown CD8+CD57+ cell expansion in the patients selected for sequencing. Every patient had severe acquired aplastic anemia, diagnosed using the International Study of Aplastic Anemia and Agranulocytosis and Camitta criteria. No patient had received any therapy when blood was sampled. In the study, sorted CD4+ and CD8+ blood T cells from patients with severe aplastic anemia and from healthy subjects underwent deep sequencing of TCR repertoires. Patients were enrolled in the USA under clinicaltrials.gov protocols 00001620, 01623167, 00001397, 00071045, 00081523 and 00961064. Ficoll-Paque density gradient centrifugation was used to isolate peripheral blood mononuclear cells. Before DNA extraction, CD4+ and CD8+ T cells were sorted by FACS or by magnetic beads. Of note for this clonotype: The antigen it recognizes is unknown. No much larger clonotype is one base removed from it; base qualities were not supplied.

The CDR3 numbers 16 residues from cysteine through phenylalanine. The read is trimmed to its CDR3 DNA, 48 bases read in frame from base 1. The V end gives up 6 bases and the J end 0 bases, leaving 6 bases in the junction not matched to a gene. The CDR1 and CDR2 encoded by the germline V gene (reference sequence) are SEHNR and FQNEAQ. Genomic DNA was used as template for profiling of TCR beta VDJ combinations and CDR3 sequences. TCR repertoire sequencing was run on an Illumina HiSeq 2000. In the source study's methods: TRBV/TRBJ rearrangement plots, CDR3 size and DJ length profiles, and Simpson's diversity index were used to assess repertoires. Whichever DNA sequence was most abundant in the deep sequencing data was defined as the immunodominant clone. CDR3 amino acid sequences were screened for sharing across subjects and were compared with published repertoires and the VDJdb database. Using fastp at Q25 and MiXCR, TCRdb reprocessed the public reads and kept productive beta chains. Rows are unified per CDR3 protein, each entry keeping the most common DNA and genes. These V and J calls are TCRdb output, not the study's own analysis. The sample has more than 200,000 distinct CDR3 sequences on record, 40% to 60% of them singletons. Clones ranked in the top ten supply 15% to 20% of the sample.

The chain employs TRBV7-9 and TRBJ2-1; 9 bases in the junction line up with TRBD2. This clonotype was sampled from a human donor with aplastic anemia. Sequencing was carried out using sorted CD4+, CD8+, or CD8+CD57+ T cells (not recorded which) from PBMCs. The nucleotides read TGTGCCAGCAGTTCAGGACTAGCGCGCTCCTACAATGAGCAGTTCTTC. Translated, this gives CASSSGLARSYNEQFF.